The T cell receptor (beta chain) described here comes from a study of Graves' ophthalmopathy and Graves' hyperthyroidism. From RNA, the CDR3 regions of TCR beta chains were amplified and sequenced. The authors performed first-round RT-PCR with HTBI primers and then a second-round multiplex PCR. Using its own MiXCR run on the multiplex PCR reads, TCRdb lists one record per CDR3 protein. The table lists hundreds of thousands of distinct CDR3 sequences, about a fifth of them singletons. This clonotype was picked up many times. Germline V gene data show CDR1 as MNHNS and CDR2 as SASEGT. This CDR3 is built from 13 residues. The ends were cut back, 4 bases at V and 8 bases at J, with 14 bases in the middle.

The sequencing sample was made of peripheral blood. V is TRBV6-1 and J is TRBJ1-2, with D maybe TRBD1 (5 bases). The clonotype comes from a woman aged 18-29 years with stable Graves' hyperthyroidism. Some clones in this sample may be carry-over from other donors' samples. The CDR3 nucleotides are TGTGCCAGCAGTGGCGGGGGGGGAAGGGGCTACACCTTC. Its translation is CASSGGGGRGYTF.